This T cell receptor beta chain comes out of a study of T-cell reconstitution after alpha-beta-depleted transplantation in children. The CDR3 is 15 amino acids. Germline V lookup: CDR1 DFQATT, CDR2 SNEGSKA (reference sequence). Trimming cost V 0 bases and J 4 bases, with 15 bases left between them. As it was prepared, the TCRbeta library received unique molecular identifiers. TCRdb re-called the PCR reads with MiXCR, one entry per CDR3 protein. Among about 310,000 distinct CDR3 sequences listed, approximately 23% were seen once. The sequencing here drew on PBMCs, mostly from graft donor cells, taken 180 days after TCRalphabeta/CD19-depleted stem cell transplant. The chain links TRBV20-1 to TRBJ1-1, with D possibly matching TRBD1 (5 bases). This TCR came from a male patient aged 10-17 years who had a stem cell transplant for acute lymphoblastic leukemia, so the T cells may come from the graft donor. As DNA, the CDR3 is TGCAGTGCTAGAGATGGTCAGGGATTGGGCACTGAAGCTTTCTTT. Translated, it gives CSARDGQGLGTEAFF.